The clone carrying this TCR beta chain occurred once. Its target is unknown. At one boundary the junction diverges from the germline segment, which might be a read error. Germline V gene lookup returns CDR1 SEHNR and CDR2 FQNEAQ (reference sequence). CDR3 length: 15 amino acids. 60 Vbeta and 13 Jbeta primers were used in PCR. Here immunoSEQ multiplex PCR was the method, and the copy in TCRdb shows in-frame clones only, minus some. The sample carries about 150,000 clones, approximately 74% recorded once. This sample is part of a study of cytomegalovirus exposure and HLA in healthy donors. Overall study results and limits: The authors assumed roughly uniform sequencing depth across donors for presence/absence analyses. The authors later linked a missense DCLRE1C variant to TCR beta V- and J-gene trimming.

The TCR originated in a man aged 18 to 29 in good health and CMV-seronegative. This chain connects TRBV7-9 to TRBJ2-6; 7 bases line up with TRBD1. What was sequenced was PBMCs. CDR3 sequence reads: CASSPGTAGANGLTF. The CDR3 DNA reads as TGTGCCAGCAGCCCGGGGACAGCCGGGGCCAACGGCCTGACTTTC.